Shown below are 32 T cell receptor beta chains from a single sample sequenced in a study of cytomegalovirus exposure and HLA in healthy donors. The primer mix had 60 Vbeta and 13 Jbeta primers. The data were produced by immunoSEQ multiplex PCR, yet TCRdb's version contains in-frame clones alone and is incomplete. The table records about 130,000 clones, roughly 78% of them present only once. Sequencing was carried out using PBMCs. The receptors shown here come from a man under 40 in good health and CMV-seropositive.

The chain couples TRBV28 to TRBJ2-5; 7 bases are shared with TRBD2. Germline V gene lookup returns CDR1 MDHEN and CDR2 SYDVKM. The CDR3 spans 14 residues. Losses at the gene ends were 7 bases for V and 3 bases for J; bases not matched to a gene: 8. The CDR3 spells CASNGLAEKETQYF. The CDR3 coding sequence is TGTGCCAGCAACGGGCTAGCGGAAAAAGAGACCCAGTACTTC. The whole variable domain, filled in from reference TRBV28 and TRBJ2-5, reads DVKVTQSSRYLVKRTGEKVFLECVQDMDHENMFWYRQDPGLGLRLIYFSYDVKMKEKGDIPEGYSVSREKKERFSLILESASTNQTSMYLCASNGLAEKETQYFGPGTRLLVL.

This chain connects TRBV18 to TRBJ2-6; no clear D. The length of the CDR3 is 16 residues. Trimming took off 3 bases at V and 1 base at J, with 10 bases between the two ends. CDR1 KGHSH and CDR2 LQKENI come from the germline V gene. CDR3 residues: CASSPPTVSGANVLTF. CDR3 DNA sequence: TGTGCCAGCTCACCCCCTACTGTATCTGGGGCCAACGTCCTGACTTTC.

The rearrangement links TRBV5-6 to TRBJ1-1, with D possibly matching TRBD1 (5 bases). Trimming removed 5 bases at V and 0 bases at J, with 17 bases between. This CDR3 is 16 amino acids long. Germline values: CDR1 SGHDT, CDR2 YYEEEE. CDR3 sequence reads: CASSYRVARVNTEAFF. The CDR3 DNA reads TGTGCCAGCAGTTACCGGGTTGCCAGGGTGAACACTGAAGCTTTCTTT.

This chain joins TRBV18 and TRBJ2-7, with 9 nucleotides matching TRBD1. CDR3 size: 14 residues. The germline gives CDR1 KGHSH, CDR2 LQKENI. V trimming: 3 bases; J trimming: 3 bases; junction bases outside the gene matches: 3. The CDR3 bases are TGTGCCAGCTCACCCGGGACAGGGTACTACGAGCAGTACTTC. Its translation is CASSPGTGYYEQYF.

This clone was seen just once. The gene calls are TRBV2 and TRBJ1-1; weak D call: TRBD1 (5 bases). Germline CDR1 is SNHLY and CDR2 is FYNNEI. The CDR3 loop spans 12 amino acids. Trimming left V 7 bases short and J 5 bases short, with 11 bases between. DNA for the CDR3: TGTGCCAGCATCCAGGGTTGGACTGAAGCTTTCTTT. Translated, it gives CASIQGWTEAFF. The full variable domain, with the rest looked up from reference TRBV2 and TRBJ1-1, is EPEVTQTPSHQVTQMGQEVILRCVPISNHLYFYWYRQILGQKVEFLVSFYNNEISEKSEIFDDQFSVERPDGSNFTLKIRSTKLEDSAMYFCASIQGWTEAFFGQGTRLTVV.

The gene calls are TRBV15 and TRBJ1-1; D remains ambiguous. The CDR3 is 14 amino acids. Germline values: CDR1 LNHNV, CDR2 YYDKDF (reference sequence). V was pared by 0 bases and J by 11 bases, with 16 bases between. DNA for the CDR3: TGTGCCACCAGCAGAGATCGCGCAGGTCATACGGCTTTCTTT. As protein: CATSRDRAGHTAFF.

Comments on this clone: One end of the junction does not line up with germline, which may come from a read error. The genes are TRBV5-1 and TRBJ2-7, with D maybe TRBD2 (5 bases). The germline V gene encodes CDR1 SGHRS and CDR2 YFSETQ. The CDR3 runs to 13 residues. The CDR3 loop reads CASSFPSSHEQYF. CDR3 bases: TGCGCCAGCAGCTTCCCTAGCTCCCACGAGCAGTACTTC.

The chain combines TRBV11-1 with TRBJ2-7; TRBD2 might be the D (6 bases). This CDR3 is built from 15 residues. Trimming left V 1 base short and J 0 bases short, with 10 bases between. Per the germline V gene, CDR1 is SGHAT and CDR2 is FQDESV (reference sequence). Written as DNA, the CDR3 is TGTGCCAGCAGCTTAGATGCGGGGAACTCCTACGAGCAGTACTTC. Protein: CASSLDAGNSYEQYF.

This chain connects TRBV9 to TRBJ1-2; 7 nucleotides line up with TRBD1. This CDR3 is 14 amino acids long. In germline, CDR1 is SGDLS, CDR2 YYNGEE. The junction had 6 bases not matched to a gene; V was cut back by 3 bases and J by 4 bases. This chain's CDR3 is CASSGLGQSYGYTF. Here the CDR3 DNA reads TGTGCCAGCAGCGGACTGGGACAGAGCTATGGCTACACCTTC.

V gene TRBV6-6 combines with J gene TRBJ1-5; D is unclear. Germline assignment: CDR1 MNHNY and CDR2 SVGAGI (reference sequence). The CDR3 spans 15 residues. V gave up 6 bases and J gave up 0 bases, with 12 bases separating them. The CDR3: CASRLTDYSNQPQHF. The DNA of the CDR3 is TGTGCCAGCAGACTTACAGATTATAGCAATCAGCCCCAGCATTTT.

The rearrangement links TRBV27 to TRBJ1-2; no reliable D call. Germline-derived CDR1 and CDR2 are MNHEY and SMNVEV (reference sequence). CDR3 length: 13 amino acids. The V gene lost 0 bases and the J gene lost 3 bases, with 5 bases spanning the gap. The CDR3 DNA follows: TGTGCCAGCAGTTTATCCGGGGACTATGGCTACACCTTC. Translated, it gives CASSLSGDYGYTF.

This chain links TRBV19 with TRBJ1-6; D may be TRBD1 (5 bases). This CDR3 has 14 amino acids. Germline CDR1 reads LNHDA; CDR2 reads SQIVND (reference sequence). V lost 6 bases to trimming and J lost 5 bases, with 11 bases between them. The CDR3 DNA sequence: TGTGCCAGTAGATCGACGGGGGATAATTCACCCCTCCACTTT. Translating it yields CASRSTGDNSPLHF.

The V gene is TRBV28, the J gene TRBJ1-6; 9 bases line up with TRBD1. The CDR3 consists of 14 residues. CDR1 and CDR2 (germline): MDHEN, SYDVKM. With V trimmed by 4 bases and J by 9 bases, 4 bases remained unmatched. CDR3 loop: CASSSTGGVSPLHF. The CDR3 coding sequence is TGTGCCAGCAGTTCCACAGGGGGCGTTTCACCCCTCCACTTT.

This sequence joins TRBV9 and TRBJ2-3; perhaps TRBD1 as D (5 bases). CDR3 length: 15 residues. Germline V gene sequence: CDR1 SGDLS, CDR2 YYNGEE. V lost 1 base to trimming and J lost 2 bases, with 11 bases between them. CDR3 nucleotides: TGTGCCAGCAGCGTACAGGCCAGGGTCACAGATACGCAGTATTTT. Its translation is CASSVQARVTDTQYF.

V gene TRBV9 combines with J gene TRBJ1-1; D gene ambiguous. The CDR3 has 13 amino acids. V was cut by 3 bases and J by 7 bases, with 13 bases left in between. Germline V CDR1 and CDR2: SGDLS, YYNGEE. The CDR3 here is CASSASGRDEAFF. CDR3 DNA: TGTGCCAGCAGCGCCAGCGGGCGAGATGAAGCTTTCTTT.

This clone was observed once. The chain combines TRBV4-1 with TRBJ1-1, with D maybe TRBD1 (5 bases). There are 18 residues in the CDR3. The ends were cut back, 3 bases at V and 3 bases at J, with 23 bases in the middle. CDR1 and CDR2 (germline): MGHRA, YSYEKL. The CDR3 here is CASSHPWRDSWGDTEAFF. CDR3 sequence (DNA): TGCGCCAGCAGCCACCCTTGGAGGGACTCCTGGGGCGACACTGAAGCTTTCTTT.

The chain combines TRBV30 with TRBJ2-3; a possible D gene is TRBD2 (5 bases). Germline lookup yields CDR1 GTSNPN and CDR2 SVGIG (reference sequence). V gave up 0 bases and J gave up 6 bases, with 13 bases separating them. The CDR3 consists of 14 residues. The CDR3 DNA follows: TGTGCCTGGAGTGTTACAAATAGCGCCGATACGCAGTATTTT. Protein: CAWSVTNSADTQYF.

This clone was recorded only once. This chain connects TRBV18 to TRBJ2-1; a weak D match, TRBD2 (7 bases). Trimming took off 2 bases at V and 13 bases at J, with 12 bases between the two ends. There are 12 residues in the CDR3. CDR1 and CDR2 from the germline V gene are KGHSH and LQKENI. The CDR3 DNA sequence: TGTGCCAGCTCACCAACGGGGGGCCCCCAGTTCTTC. It yields the protein CASSPTGGPQFF.

V usage is TRBV10-3 and J usage is TRBJ1-2, with TRBD1 matching over 8 bases. The V gene's germline CDR1 is ENHRY and CDR2 SYGVKD. The CDR3 consists of 16 residues. Trimming cost V 6 bases and J 7 bases; bases outside gene matches: 16. Written as DNA, the CDR3 is TGTGCCATCAGCCCCGACCCAAGACAGGGGCGGGCTGGCTACACCTTC. It yields the protein CAISPDPRQGRAGYTF.

This clone was seen only once. A read error may account for a junction end that differs from germline. V and J are TRBV7-9 and TRBJ1-1; D is unresolved. The germline CDR1 and CDR2 sequences are SEHNR and FQNEAQ (reference sequence). This CDR3 comprises 14 residues. The CDR3 is CSSSSTPRNTEAFF. CDR3 coding DNA: TGTTCCAGCAGCAGCACACCTAGGAACACTGAAGCTTTCTTT.

Worth noting for this clone: Sequence at one end of the junction differs from germline and may be a read error. Other DNA sequences in the sample encode the same CDR3. The chain links TRBV18 to TRBJ2-7; D is possibly TRBD2 (5 bases). CDR1 and CDR2 (germline): KGHSH, LQKENI. The CDR3 totals 16 residues. The CDR3 sequence is CASSPLRSGEPYEQYF. In nucleotides, the CDR3 is TGTGCCAGCTCGCCACTGAGGAGCGGAGAACCCTACGAGCAGTACTTC.

This clone appeared a few times. This chain joins TRBV5-1 and TRBJ1-6; D gene uncertain. V lost 0 bases, J lost 6 bases, and 19 bases lay in between. The CDR3 loop spans 18 amino acids. Germline-derived CDR1 and CDR2 are SGHRS and YFSETQ. This CDR3 reads CASSLEIGGSSGNSPLHF. CDR3 DNA: TGCGCCAGCAGCTTGGAAATCGGCGGCAGCTCGGGTAATTCACCCCTCCACTTT.

Only one count was recorded for this clone. The rearrangement uses TRBV13 and TRBJ2-3; maybe TRBD2 (7 bases). V lost 3 bases and J lost 6, with 13 bases in between. The CDR3 has 14 amino acids. Looked up from germline, CDR1 is PRHDT and CDR2 is FYEKMQ (reference sequence). The CDR3 region has the DNA TGTGCCAGCAGCTTCGGGGGGCGGGGGGATACGCAGTATTTT. Protein product: CASSFGGRGDTQYF. Complete variable domain (other parts from reference TRBV13 and TRBJ2-3): AAGVIQSPRHLIKEKRETATLKCYPIPRHDTVYWYQQGPGQDPQFLISFYEKMQSDKGSIPDRFSAQQFSDYHSELNMSSLELGDSALYFCASSFGGRGDTQYFGPGTRLTVL.

This CDR3 is CAVQLGTGGYTF. The DNA for the CDR3 is TGTGCCGTGCAATTGGGGACAGGTGGCTACACCTTC. The chain employs TRBV30 and TRBJ1-2; TRBD1 aligns across 8 bases. Trimming at V came to 8 bases and at J to 7 bases, leaving 9 bases not matched to a gene. Germline values: CDR1 GTSNPN, CDR2 SVGIG (reference sequence). The CDR3 spans 12 residues.

The V call is TRBV7-3, the J call TRBJ2-5; D is undetermined. Germline V gene lookup returns CDR1 SGHTA and CDR2 FQGTGA. This CDR3 contains 12 residues. V lost 2 bases, J lost 3 bases, and 4 bases lay in between. CDR3 nucleotide sequence: TGTGCCAGCAGCTTAGGAGAAGAGACCCAGTACTTC. This codes for CASSLGEETQYF.

This clone was detected only once. V is TRBV6-6 and J is TRBJ2-5, with TRBD2 identical over 8 bases. This CDR3 contains 16 residues. V trimming: 1 base; J trimming: 1 base; junction bases outside the gene matches: 5. Per the germline V gene, CDR1 is MNHNY and CDR2 is SVGAGI (reference sequence). The CDR3 is CASSYYRRGVQETQYF. CDR3 sequence (DNA): TGTGCCAGCAGTTACTATCGGCGGGGGGTCCAAGAGACCCAGTACTTC.

The CDR3 coding sequence is TGTGCCAGCAGCTTAGACAGCGGACAGGGGAACACTGAAGCTTTCTTT. Protein: CASSLDSGQGNTEAFF. The J gene is TRBJ1-1, the V gene TRBV7-9; TRBD1 aligns across 8 bases. The CDR3 contains 16 residues. Trimming removed 1 base from V and 1 base from J; junction bases left unmatched: 5. Germline V gene data show CDR1 as SEHNR and CDR2 as FQNEAQ (reference sequence). The variable domain in full, completed from reference TRBV7-9 and TRBJ1-1, reads DTGVSQNPRHKITKRGQNVTFRCDPISEHNRLYWYRQTLGQGPEFLTYFQNEAQLEKSRLLSDRFSAERPKGSFSTLEIQRTEQGDSAMYLCASSLDSGQGNTEAFFGQGTRLTVV.

The rearrangement links TRBV6-4 to TRBJ1-2; 9 bases match TRBD1. Looked up from germline, CDR1 is MRHNA and CDR2 is SNTAGT. The CDR3 has 14 residues. V trimming: 2 bases; J trimming: 7 bases; junction bases outside the gene matches: 5. The CDR3 sequence is CASSDTDRGGGYTF. The CDR3 DNA reads TGTGCCAGCAGTGACACGGACAGGGGAGGTGGCTACACCTTC.

This chain joins TRBV25-1 and TRBJ1-2; D unresolved. CDR3 size: 12 residues. Germline loops: CDR1 MGHDK, CDR2 SYGVNS. V gave up 2 bases and J gave up 8 bases, with 9 bases separating them. The chain's CDR3 is CASSEMGGGYTF. CDR3 in DNA: TGTGCCAGCAGTGAAATGGGAGGGGGCTACACCTTC.

This sequence joins TRBV20-1 and TRBJ2-3; D ambiguous. V lost 6 bases, J lost 0 bases, and 4 bases lay in between. The CDR3 covers 11 residues. Germline V gives CDR1 DFQATT, CDR2 SNEGSKA (reference sequence). This CDR3 reads CSAESTDTQYF. CDR3 sequence (DNA): TGCAGTGCGGAGAGCACAGATACGCAGTATTTT.

The CDR3 nucleotides are TGCAGCGTAAGGACGACAGGGTCCGGCGAGCAGTACTTC. Amino acids: CSVRTTGSGEQYF. V is TRBV29-1 and J is TRBJ2-7, with 7 bases aligning to TRBD1. The length of the CDR3 is 13 residues. Per germline, CDR1 SQVTM and CDR2 ANQGSEA. Trimming took 6 bases from V and 6 from J; bases not matched to a gene: 11.

Comments on this clone: The same CDR3 is also encoded by other DNA sequences in this sample. This chain links TRBV29-1 with TRBJ1-1; D unresolved. The germline V gene encodes CDR1 SQVTM and CDR2 ANQGSEA. The CDR3 is 13 amino acids. The CDR3 DNA sequence: TGCAGTGTTAATCCATACAGAAACACTGAAGCTTTCTTT. Amino acid sequence: CSVNPYRNTEAFF.